A single sample gave rise to the 26 T cell receptor beta chains below, sequenced in a study of blood T cell repertoires in COVID-19. TCRdb's table, derived via immunoSEQ multiplex PCR, lists solely in-frame clones and lacks some. The profile shows 100,000 to 150,000 clones, around 87% of them singletons. The sequencing sample was made of peripheral blood. The receptors were gathered from a man over 45 with acute or convalescent COVID-19.

This clone occurred once. The chain couples TRBV24-1 to TRBJ2-1; 9 nucleotides agree with TRBD1. The CDR3 totals 15 residues. In germline, CDR1 is KGHDR, CDR2 SFDVKD. J was trimmed by 8 bases and V by 5 bases; bases with no gene match: 9. The CDR3 DNA is TGTGCCACCAGTGCTCGCGGGACAGGGTGGGATGAGCAGTTCTTC. Encoded protein: CATSARGTGWDEQFF.

The chain has TRBV15 and TRBJ1-1; the D gene is possibly TRBD1 (6 bases). CDR3 size: 17 residues. Deletions cut 0 bases from V and 4 bases from J, with 18 bases between. Germline CDR1 is LNHNV and CDR2 is YYDKDF (reference sequence). The CDR3: CATSREGGVSWPTEAFF. For the CDR3, the DNA is TGTGCCACCAGCAGAGAAGGGGGAGTTTCCTGGCCCACTGAAGCTTTCTTT.

V gene TRBV24-1 combines with J gene TRBJ2-7, with 10 bases fitting TRBD2. J lost 2 bases, V lost 3 bases, and 9 bases had no gene match. The CDR3 loop spans 17 amino acids. Germline CDR1 reads KGHDR; CDR2 reads SFDVKD. The CDR3 sequence: CATSDRGASGSPYEQYF. The CDR3 bases are TGTGCCACCAGTGATCGGGGGGCTAGCGGGAGCCCCTACGAGCAGTACTTC.

This clone was counted between two and nine times. The rearrangement uses TRBV19 and TRBJ2-1, with TRBD2 matching over 7 bases. With V trimmed by 7 bases and J by 4 bases, 10 bases remained unmatched. This CDR3 is 15 amino acids long. Germline V gene sequence: CDR1 LNHDA, CDR2 SQIVND (reference sequence). CDR3 in DNA: TGTGCCAGTACCATGGGCGGGAGTTCATACAATGAGCAGTTCTTC. Amino acid sequence: CASTMGGSSYNEQFF.

This chain uses TRBV9 with TRBJ2-1; no reliable D call. The ends were cut back, 0 bases at V and 2 bases at J, with 9 bases in the middle. CDR3 length: 15 amino acids. Germline lookup yields CDR1 SGDLS and CDR2 YYNGEE. The CDR3 loop is CASSVVSHPYNEQFF. CDR3 sequence (DNA): TGTGCCAGCAGCGTAGTAAGCCACCCCTACAATGAGCAGTTCTTC.

The chain employs TRBV18 and TRBJ1-1, with D unresolved. This CDR3 comprises 13 residues. The V and J ends lost 5 bases and 0 bases respectively, with 7 bases between them. Germline CDR1 and CDR2: KGHSH and LQKENI. CDR3 coding DNA: TGTGCCAGCTCATACTATCTGAACACTGAAGCTTTCTTT. It codes for CASSYYLNTEAFF.

The chain joins TRBV18 to TRBJ1-5, with no clear D. Per the germline V gene, CDR1 is KGHSH and CDR2 is LQKENI. Trimming removed 4 bases at V and 3 bases at J, with 7 bases between. This CDR3 contains 13 residues. DNA for the CDR3: TGTGCCAGCTCACGGGCAGTCAATCAGCCCCAGCATTTT. As protein: CASSRAVNQPQHF. Variable domain in full (rest from reference TRBV18 and TRBJ1-5): NAGVMQNPRHLVRRRGQEARLRCSPMKGHSHVYWYRQLPEEGLKFMVYLQKENIIDESGMPKERFSAEFPKEGPSILRIQQVVRGDSAAYFCASSRAVNQPQHFGDGTRLSIL.

The chain combines TRBV5-4 with TRBJ2-2, with 14 bases aligning to TRBD2. The CDR3 consists of 16 residues. Unmatched junction bases numbered 4, after V lost 4 bases and J lost 5 bases. Germline CDR1 and CDR2: SGHNT and YYREEE (reference sequence). The CDR3 reads CASSAGTSGRTGELFF. The DNA of the CDR3 is TGTGCCAGCAGCGCCGGGACTAGCGGGAGAACCGGGGAGCTGTTTTTT.

The chain combines TRBV18 with TRBJ1-2; 10 bases agree with TRBD1. The V segment lost 8 bases and the J segment 5 bases; nucleotides outside the gene matches: 2. The V gene's germline CDR1 is KGHSH and CDR2 LQKENI. The CDR3 contains 12 residues. The CDR3 DNA is TGTGCCAGCCGGGACAGGGGTTATGGCTACACCTTC. Amino acid sequence: CASRDRGYGYTF. Full variable domain (remainder filled in from reference TRBV18 and TRBJ1-2): NAGVMQNPRHLVRRRGQEARLRCSPMKGHSHVYWYRQLPEEGLKFMVYLQKENIIDESGMPKERFSAEFPKEGPSILRIQQVVRGDSAAYFCASRDRGYGYTFGSGTRLTVV.

The gene calls are TRBV7-9 and TRBJ2-7; no reliable D call. Trimming cost V 5 bases and J 2 bases, with 10 bases left between them. The CDR3 has 13 amino acids. Germline V lookup: CDR1 SEHNR, CDR2 FQNEAQ (reference sequence). The CDR3: CASSLRPPYEQYF. The DNA for the CDR3 is TGTGCCAGCAGCCTACGTCCCCCCTACGAGCAGTACTTC.

Only one count was recorded for this clone. The CDR3 DNA follows: TGTGCCAGCAGCCCCCGGAGCGACAGAACGTATGGCTACACCTTC. Amino acids: CASSPRSDRTYGYTF. This sequence joins TRBV14 and TRBJ1-2, with D tentatively TRBD1 (5 bases). The CDR3 totals 15 residues. Germline loops: CDR1 SGHDN, CDR2 FVKESK. The germline V and J ends were trimmed by 4 bases and 5 bases, with 17 bases remaining between them. Full variable domain (remainder filled in from reference TRBV14 and TRBJ1-2): EAGVTQFPSHSVIEKGQTVTLRCDPISGHDNLYWYRRVMGKEIKFLLHFVKESKQDESGMPNNRFLAERTGGTYSTLKVQPAELEDSGVYFCASSPRSDRTYGYTFGSGTRLTVV.

The chain links TRBV15 to TRBJ2-7; 7 nucleotides match TRBD1. The germline V gene has CDR1 LNHNV and CDR2 YYDKDF (reference sequence). The V segment lost 3 bases and the J segment 7 bases; nucleotides outside the gene matches: 6. CDR3 size: 13 residues. DNA of the CDR3: TGTGCCACCAGCAGCACAGGGGTGGGGGAGCAGTACTTC. This encodes CATSSTGVGEQYF.

Notes on this clone: An end of the junction differs from the germline gene, which may be a read error. The chain links TRBV7-8 to TRBJ2-3, with TRBD2 identical over 11 bases. Germline V gives CDR1 SGHVS, CDR2 FQNEAQ. The CDR3 length is 15 residues. The CDR3, as DNA: TGTGCCAGCAGGTTAGCGGGAGGGCCATCAGATACGCAGTATTTT. Protein sequence: CASRLAGGPSDTQYF.

The CDR3 sequence: CASSKVSSYRKDGYTF. The CDR3 region has the DNA TGCGCCAGCAGCAAGGTTAGCTCGTACAGGAAAGATGGCTACACCTTC. The chain has TRBV4-1 and TRBJ1-2; TRBD1 might be the D (5 bases). Germline CDR1 is MGHRA and CDR2 is YSYEKL. Trimming stripped 5 bases from V and 6 bases from J, with 22 bases between. CDR3 length: 16 residues.

The chain links TRBV2 to TRBJ2-1, with 8 bases aligning to TRBD2. Trimming took 4 bases from V and 4 from J; bases not matched to a gene: 3. This CDR3 contains 14 residues. From germline, CDR1 is SNHLY and CDR2 FYNNEI. This CDR3 is CASSATSGYNEQFF. DNA for the CDR3: TGTGCCAGCAGTGCAACTAGCGGTTACAATGAGCAGTTCTTC.

CDR3 region: CASSQTTTDSNQPQHF. In nucleotides, the CDR3 is TGCGCCAGCAGCCAAACCACGACAGATAGCAATCAGCCCCAGCATTTT. The rearrangement links TRBV4-1 to TRBJ1-5; D may be TRBD1 (5 bases). CDR3 length: 16 residues. The V gene lost 2 bases and the J gene lost 0 bases, with 11 bases spanning the gap. Germline V gene sequence: CDR1 MGHRA, CDR2 YSYEKL.

V usage is TRBV6-2 or TRBV6-3 and J usage is TRBJ1-5, with 8 bases aligning to TRBD1. The CDR3 spans 22 residues. V lost 6 bases to trimming and J lost 0 bases; unmatched junction nucleotides: 25. The germline gives CDR1 MNHEY, CDR2 SVGEGT. CDR3 in amino acids: CASSQDREVAAGSGYSNQPQHF. DNA of the CDR3: TGTGCCAGCAGCCAGGACAGGGAGGTGGCGGCGGGATCCGGCTATAGCAATCAGCCCCAGCATTTT.

The rearrangement joins TRBV14 to TRBJ2-1; the D gene is possibly TRBD2 (5 bases). The CDR3 runs 17 residues. Between the trimmed V and J ends, which lost 0 bases and 3 bases, there was a span of 15 bases. Germline lookup yields CDR1 SGHDN and CDR2 FVKESK. In nucleotides, the CDR3 is TGTGCCAGCAGCCAAGAGGCTCGTGCTAGCTTCTACAATGAGCAGTTCTTC. Residues: CASSQEARASFYNEQFF.

V gene TRBV10-1 combines with J gene TRBJ2-5; maybe TRBD1 (6 bases). The V end lost 4 bases, the J end lost 1 base, and 10 bases lay between the germline ends. From germline, CDR1 is WNHNN and CDR2 SYGVQD (reference sequence). The CDR3 loop spans 14 amino acids. Written as DNA, the CDR3 is TGCGCCAGCAGTGGGACAGACCTCCAAGAGACCCAGTACTTC. This sequence encodes CASSGTDLQETQYF.

The V and J genes are TRBV29-1 and TRBJ2-2; no definite D call. Looked up from germline, CDR1 is SQVTM and CDR2 is ANQGSEA. The CDR3 is 15 residues long. The V end was cut by 3 bases, the J end by 0 bases, with 11 bases between. CDR3 loop: CSVESGKANTGELFF. Written as DNA, the CDR3 is TGCAGCGTTGAGTCTGGCAAAGCGAACACCGGGGAGCTGTTTTTT.

V and J are TRBV11-2 and TRBJ2-7; possible D gene TRBD2, 6 bases. With 5 bases removed from V and 3 bases from J, the gap between germline ends came to 17 bases. CDR3 length: 15 amino acids. Germline lookup yields CDR1 SGHAT and CDR2 FQNNGV. This chain's CDR3 is CASSQRSGGNYEQYF. In DNA, the CDR3 is TGTGCCAGCAGCCAGCGCAGCGGCGGGAACTACGAGCAGTACTTC.

This clone occurred once. The V call is TRBV19, the J call TRBJ2-1, with a tentative D call TRBD2 (6 bases). Trimming stripped 3 bases from V and 5 bases from J, with 17 bases between. This CDR3 spans 16 amino acids. The germline V gene encodes CDR1 LNHDA and CDR2 SQIVND (reference sequence). This chain's CDR3 is CASSISGEVTHNEQFF. The DNA for the CDR3 is TGTGCCAGTAGTATCTCGGGGGAGGTGACCCACAATGAGCAGTTCTTC.

This clone was observed a few times. The rearrangement joins TRBV7-9 to TRBJ2-3; TRBD2 aligns across 8 bases. There are 17 residues in the CDR3. The V segment lost 4 bases and the J segment 2 bases; nucleotides outside the gene matches: 11. Germline V lookup: CDR1 SEHNR, CDR2 FQNEAQ (reference sequence). The CDR3 nucleotides are TGTGCCAGCAGCTCGCGAGGGACTAGAAACTACACAGATACGCAGTATTTT. Residues: CASSSRGTRNYTDTQYF.

The V and J genes are TRBV7-9 and TRBJ2-5; 11 bases map to TRBD1. V trimming: 6 bases; J trimming: 5 bases; junction bases outside the gene matches: 14. The CDR3 contains 17 residues. CDR1 is SEHNR, CDR2 FQNEAQ, per germline (reference sequence). The CDR3 bases are TGTGCCAGCAGACCCACCCCATCCGGGACAGGGGGGGAGACCCAGTACTTC. Translated: CASRPTPSGTGGETQYF.

The CDR3 sequence is CASSRDPGQPQHF. CDR3 in DNA: TGTGCCAGCAGTAGAGACCCGGGACAGCCCCAGCATTTT. The chain links TRBV25-1 to TRBJ1-5, with unresolved D. Between the trimmed V and J ends, which lost 5 bases and 7 bases, there was a span of 12 bases. This CDR3 region has 13 residues. Germline assignment: CDR1 MGHDK and CDR2 SYGVNS.

This clone was counted at least ten times. The gene calls are TRBV6-5 and TRBJ2-3, with 13 bases identical to TRBD2. CDR3 length equals 14 residues. V shed 6 bases and J 6 bases; nucleotides not matched to a gene: 3. Germline V gives CDR1 MNHEY, CDR2 SVGAGI. CDR3 DNA: TGTGCCAGCAGCGGACTAGCGGGAGTGGATACGCAGTATTTT. Translation gives CASSGLAGVDTQYF.